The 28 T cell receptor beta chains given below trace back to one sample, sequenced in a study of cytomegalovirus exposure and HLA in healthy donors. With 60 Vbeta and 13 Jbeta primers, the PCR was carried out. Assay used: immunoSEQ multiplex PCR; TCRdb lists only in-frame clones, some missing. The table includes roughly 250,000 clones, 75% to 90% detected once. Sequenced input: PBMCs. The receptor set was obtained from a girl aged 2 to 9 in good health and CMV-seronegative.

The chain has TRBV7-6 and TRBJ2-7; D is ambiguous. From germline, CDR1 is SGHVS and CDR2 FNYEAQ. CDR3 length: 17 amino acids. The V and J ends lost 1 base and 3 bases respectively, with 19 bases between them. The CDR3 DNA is TGTGCCAGCAGCTTAGATTGGGCGACATCTTACAACTACGAGCAGTACTTC. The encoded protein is CASSLDWATSYNYEQYF.

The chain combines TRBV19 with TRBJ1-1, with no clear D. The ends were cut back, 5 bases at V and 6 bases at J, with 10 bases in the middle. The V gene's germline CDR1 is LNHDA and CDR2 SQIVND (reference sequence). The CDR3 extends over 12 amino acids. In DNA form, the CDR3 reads TGTGCCAGTAGTTACTGGAGGGCTGAAGCTTTCTTT. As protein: CASSYWRAEAFF. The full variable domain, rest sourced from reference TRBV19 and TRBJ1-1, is DGGITQSPKYLFRKEGQNVTLSCEQNLNHDAMYWYRQDPGQGLRLIYYSQIVNDFQKGDIAEGYSVSREKKESFPLTVTSAQKNPTAFYLCASSYWRAEAFFGQGTRLTVV.

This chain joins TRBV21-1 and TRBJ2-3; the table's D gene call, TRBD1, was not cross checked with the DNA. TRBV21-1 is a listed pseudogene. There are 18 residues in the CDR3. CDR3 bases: TGTGCCAGCAGCAAATCATATCGACAGGGGACCCGCACAGATACGCAGTATTTT. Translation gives CASSKSYRQGTRTDTQYF.

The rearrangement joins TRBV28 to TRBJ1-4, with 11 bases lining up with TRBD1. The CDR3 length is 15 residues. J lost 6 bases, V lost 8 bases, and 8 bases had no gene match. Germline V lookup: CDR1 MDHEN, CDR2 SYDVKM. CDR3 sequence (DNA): TGTGCCAGCGGAACACCGGGACAGGGGGATGAAAAACTGTTTTTT. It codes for CASGTPGQGDEKLFF.

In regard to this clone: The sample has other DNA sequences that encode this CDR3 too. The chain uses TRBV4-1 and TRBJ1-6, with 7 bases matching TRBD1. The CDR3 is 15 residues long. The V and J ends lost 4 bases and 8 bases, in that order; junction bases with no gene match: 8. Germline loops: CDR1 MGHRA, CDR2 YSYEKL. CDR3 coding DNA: TGCGCCAGCAGCCGGAACCGGGACAGAGATTCACCCCTCCACTTT. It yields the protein CASSRNRDRDSPLHF.

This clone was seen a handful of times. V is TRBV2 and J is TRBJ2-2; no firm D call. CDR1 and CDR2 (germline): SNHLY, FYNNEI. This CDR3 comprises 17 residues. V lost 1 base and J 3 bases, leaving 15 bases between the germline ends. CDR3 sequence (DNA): TGTGCCAGCAGTGAAGATCGCCTTGGTGGCTACACCGGGGAGCTGTTTTTT. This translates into CASSEDRLGGYTGELFF.

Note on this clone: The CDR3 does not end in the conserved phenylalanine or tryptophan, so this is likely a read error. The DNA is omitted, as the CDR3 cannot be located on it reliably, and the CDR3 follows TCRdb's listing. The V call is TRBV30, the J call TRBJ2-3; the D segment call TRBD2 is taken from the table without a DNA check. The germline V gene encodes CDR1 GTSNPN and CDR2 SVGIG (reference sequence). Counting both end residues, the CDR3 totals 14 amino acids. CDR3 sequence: CAWTEISTPLRSGY.

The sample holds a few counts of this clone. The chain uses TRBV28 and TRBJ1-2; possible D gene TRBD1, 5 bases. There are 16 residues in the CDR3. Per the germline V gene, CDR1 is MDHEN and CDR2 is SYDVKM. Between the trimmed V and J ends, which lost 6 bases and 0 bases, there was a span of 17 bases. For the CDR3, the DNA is TGTGCCAGCAGCGGAGTTAACAGGATCCCTAACTATGGCTACACCTTC. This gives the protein CASSGVNRIPNYGYTF.

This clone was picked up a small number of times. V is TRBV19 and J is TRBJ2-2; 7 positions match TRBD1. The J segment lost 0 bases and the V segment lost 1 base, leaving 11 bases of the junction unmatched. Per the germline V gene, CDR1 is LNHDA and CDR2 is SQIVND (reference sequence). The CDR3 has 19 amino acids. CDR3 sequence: CASSIGQGPLTPNTGELFF. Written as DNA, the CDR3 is TGTGCCAGTAGTATAGGACAGGGCCCCCTTACTCCGAACACCGGGGAGCTGTTTTTT.

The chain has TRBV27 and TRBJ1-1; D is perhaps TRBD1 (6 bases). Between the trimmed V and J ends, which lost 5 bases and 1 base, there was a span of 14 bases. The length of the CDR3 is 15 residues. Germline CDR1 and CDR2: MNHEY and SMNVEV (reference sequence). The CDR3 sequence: CASSAPGRGNTEAFF. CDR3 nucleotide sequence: TGTGCCAGCAGTGCCCCGGGCAGGGGGAACACTGAAGCTTTCTTT.

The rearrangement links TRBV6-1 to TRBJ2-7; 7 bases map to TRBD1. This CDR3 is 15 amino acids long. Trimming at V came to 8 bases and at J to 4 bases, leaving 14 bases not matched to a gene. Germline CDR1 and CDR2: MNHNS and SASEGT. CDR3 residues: CASEAGTAQRYEQYF. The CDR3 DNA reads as TGTGCCAGCGAAGCCGGGACAGCCCAACGGTACGAGCAGTACTTC.

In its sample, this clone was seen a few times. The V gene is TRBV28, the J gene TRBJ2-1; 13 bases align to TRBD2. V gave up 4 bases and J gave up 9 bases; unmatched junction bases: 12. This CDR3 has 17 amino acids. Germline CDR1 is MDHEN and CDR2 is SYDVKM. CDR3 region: CASSSLWTSGSFVEQFF. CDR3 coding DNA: TGTGCCAGCAGTTCTTTATGGACTAGCGGGAGCTTTGTTGAGCAGTTCTTC.

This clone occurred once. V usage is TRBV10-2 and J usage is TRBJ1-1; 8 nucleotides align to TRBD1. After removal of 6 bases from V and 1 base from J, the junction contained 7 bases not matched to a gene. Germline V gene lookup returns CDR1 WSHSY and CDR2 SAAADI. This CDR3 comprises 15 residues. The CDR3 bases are TGCGCCAGCAGAGGACAGGGAACTAAGAACACTGAAGCTTTCTTT. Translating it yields CASRGQGTKNTEAFF.

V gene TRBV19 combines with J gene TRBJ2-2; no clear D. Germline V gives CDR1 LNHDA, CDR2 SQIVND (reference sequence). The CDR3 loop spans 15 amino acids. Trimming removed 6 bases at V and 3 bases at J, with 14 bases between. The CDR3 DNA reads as TGTGCCAGTAGCTCAAGCGCATGGTACACCGGGGAGCTGTTTTTT. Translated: CASSSSAWYTGELFF.

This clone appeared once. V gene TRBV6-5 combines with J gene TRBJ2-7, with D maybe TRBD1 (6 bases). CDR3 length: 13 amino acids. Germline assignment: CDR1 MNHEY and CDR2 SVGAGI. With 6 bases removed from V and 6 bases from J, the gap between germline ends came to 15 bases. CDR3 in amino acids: CASRATGTVEQYF. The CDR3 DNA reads TGTGCCAGCAGGGCGACAGGAACGGTCGAGCAGTACTTC.

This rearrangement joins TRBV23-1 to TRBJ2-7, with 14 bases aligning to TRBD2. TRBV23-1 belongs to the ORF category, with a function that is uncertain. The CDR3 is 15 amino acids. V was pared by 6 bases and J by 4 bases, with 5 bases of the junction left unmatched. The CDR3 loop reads CASSAGTSGSYEQYF. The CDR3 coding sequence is TGCGCCAGCAGCGCCGGGACTAGCGGGAGTTACGAGCAGTACTTC.

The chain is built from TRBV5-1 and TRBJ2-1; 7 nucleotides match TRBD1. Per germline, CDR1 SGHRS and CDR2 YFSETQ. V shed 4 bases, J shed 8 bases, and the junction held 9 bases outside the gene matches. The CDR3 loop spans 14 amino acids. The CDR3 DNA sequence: TGCGCCAGCAGCGTTGGGGCCGACAGGGATGAGCAGTTCTTC. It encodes CASSVGADRDEQFF.

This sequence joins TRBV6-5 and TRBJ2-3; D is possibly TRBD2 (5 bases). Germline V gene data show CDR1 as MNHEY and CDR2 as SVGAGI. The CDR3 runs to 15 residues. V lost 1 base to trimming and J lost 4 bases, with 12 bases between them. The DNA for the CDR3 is TGTGCCAGCAGTTACTATCATCTAGCCGCAGATACGCAGTATTTT. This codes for CASSYYHLAADTQYF.

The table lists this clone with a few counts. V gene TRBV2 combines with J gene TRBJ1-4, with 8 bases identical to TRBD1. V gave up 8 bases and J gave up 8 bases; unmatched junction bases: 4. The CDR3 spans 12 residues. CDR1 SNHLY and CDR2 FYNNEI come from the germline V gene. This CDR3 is CASGQGDEKLFF. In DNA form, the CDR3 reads TGTGCCAGCGGACAGGGCGACGAAAAACTGTTTTTT.

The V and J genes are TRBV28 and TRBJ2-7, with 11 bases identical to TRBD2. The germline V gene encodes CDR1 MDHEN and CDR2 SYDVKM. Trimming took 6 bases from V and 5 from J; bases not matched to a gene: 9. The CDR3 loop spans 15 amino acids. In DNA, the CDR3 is TGTGCCAGCAGCTCACGACTAGCGGGAAGAGACGAGCAGTACTTC. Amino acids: CASSSRLAGRDEQYF.

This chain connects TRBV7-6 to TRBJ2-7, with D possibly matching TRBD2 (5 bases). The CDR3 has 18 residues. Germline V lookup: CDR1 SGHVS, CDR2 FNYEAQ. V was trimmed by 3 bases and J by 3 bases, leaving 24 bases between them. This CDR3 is CASSFLPLPSEGYYEQYF. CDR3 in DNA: TGTGCCAGCAGCTTTCTCCCGCTGCCGAGTGAGGGCTACTACGAGCAGTACTTC.

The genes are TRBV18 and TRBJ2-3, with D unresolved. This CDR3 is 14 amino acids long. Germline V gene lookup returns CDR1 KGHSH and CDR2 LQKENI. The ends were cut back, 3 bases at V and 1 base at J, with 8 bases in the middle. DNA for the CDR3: TGTGCCAGCTCACCCTTCCCAGGCACAGATACGCAGTATTTT. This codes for CASSPFPGTDTQYF.

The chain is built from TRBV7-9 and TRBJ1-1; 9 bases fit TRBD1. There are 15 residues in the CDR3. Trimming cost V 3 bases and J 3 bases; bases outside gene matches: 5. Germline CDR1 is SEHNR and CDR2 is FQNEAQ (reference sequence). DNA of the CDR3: TGTGCCAGCAGCTTGGGACAGGGCGGGGACACTGAAGCTTTCTTT. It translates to CASSLGQGGDTEAFF.

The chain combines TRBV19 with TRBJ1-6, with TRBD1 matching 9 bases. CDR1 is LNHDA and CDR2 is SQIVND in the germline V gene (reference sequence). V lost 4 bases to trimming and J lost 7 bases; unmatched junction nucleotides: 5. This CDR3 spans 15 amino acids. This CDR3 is CASSTGQGRNSPLHF. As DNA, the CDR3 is TGTGCCAGTAGTACGGGACAGGGCCGGAATTCACCCCTCCACTTT.

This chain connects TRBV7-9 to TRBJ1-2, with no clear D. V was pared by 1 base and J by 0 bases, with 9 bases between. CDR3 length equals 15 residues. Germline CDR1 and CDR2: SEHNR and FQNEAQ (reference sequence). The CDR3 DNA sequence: TGTGCCAGCAGCTTAGATTACAGTACTAACTATGGCTACACCTTC. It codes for CASSLDYSTNYGYTF.

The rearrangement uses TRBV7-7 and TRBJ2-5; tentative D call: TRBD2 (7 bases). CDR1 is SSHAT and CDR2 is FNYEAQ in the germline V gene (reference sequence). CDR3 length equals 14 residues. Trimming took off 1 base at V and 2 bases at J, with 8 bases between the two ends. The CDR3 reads CASSLEGGQETQYF. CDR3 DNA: TGTGCCAGCAGCTTAGAGGGGGGGCAAGAGACCCAGTACTTC.

CDR3 protein: CASSQSISGNTIYF. CDR3 nucleotides: TGTGCCAGCAGCCAATCAATCTCTGGAAACACCATATATTTT. This chain uses TRBV14 with TRBJ1-3; D call uncertain. The CDR3 contains 14 residues. V lost 2 bases, J lost 0 bases, and 5 bases lay in between. Germline assignment: CDR1 SGHDN and CDR2 FVKESK.

CDR3 DNA: TGTGCCAGCACCCTAGGGGAGGGTTCGGCTGAAGCTTTCTTT. Its translation: CASTLGEGSAEAFF. The V and J genes are TRBV6-1 and TRBJ1-1, with D possibly TRBD1 on 5 matching bases. V was clipped by 7 bases and J by 6 bases, with 18 bases between them. The CDR3 is 14 amino acids. Germline V lookup: CDR1 MNHNS, CDR2 SASEGT.